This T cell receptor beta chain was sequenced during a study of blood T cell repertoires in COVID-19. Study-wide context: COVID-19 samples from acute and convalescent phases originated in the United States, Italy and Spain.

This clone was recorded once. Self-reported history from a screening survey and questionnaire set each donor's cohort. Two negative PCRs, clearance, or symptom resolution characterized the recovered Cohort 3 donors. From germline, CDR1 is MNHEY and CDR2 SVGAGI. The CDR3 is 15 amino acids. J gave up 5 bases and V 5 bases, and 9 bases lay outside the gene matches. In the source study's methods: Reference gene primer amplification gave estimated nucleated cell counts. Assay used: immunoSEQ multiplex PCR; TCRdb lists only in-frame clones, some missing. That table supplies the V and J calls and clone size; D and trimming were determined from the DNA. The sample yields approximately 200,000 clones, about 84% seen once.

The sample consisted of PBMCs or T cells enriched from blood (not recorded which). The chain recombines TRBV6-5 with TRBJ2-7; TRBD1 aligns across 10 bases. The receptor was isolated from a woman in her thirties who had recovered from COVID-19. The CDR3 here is CASSKPGQGFHEQYF. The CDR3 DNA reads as TGTGCCAGCAGTAAACCGGGACAGGGGTTCCACGAGCAGTACTTC.